There are many counts of the clone carrying this T cell receptor beta chain. Its antigen is currently unknown. CDR1 is DFQATT, CDR2 SNEGSKA, per germline (reference sequence). The CDR3 covers 17 residues. V was clipped by 3 bases and J by 4 bases; unmatched bases: 10. This sample is drawn from a study of T-cell reconstitution after alpha-beta-depleted transplantation in children. Study-wide findings and caveats: T-cell counts and diversity at one year following transplant were attributed mainly to newly produced T cells. The study traced high day-60 TCRbeta diversity in some patients to surviving recipient T cells and thymic progenitors. By about two months after transplant, alpha-beta T cells reportedly arose from several hundred graft clones that had expanded.

The authors prepared the TCRbeta library with unique molecular identifiers. TCRdb fed the PCR reads into MiXCR, producing one record per CDR3 protein. The profile shows fewer than 350,000 distinct CDR3 sequences, 9.5% to 13% of them singletons. The chain uses TRBV20-1 and TRBJ2-1; the match to TRBD2 covers 12 bases. The input for sequencing was peripheral blood, taken 180 days after TCRalphabeta/CD19-depleted stem cell transplant. The sequence was obtained from a male patient aged 2 to 10 who had a stem cell transplant for chronic granulomatous disease, so the T cells may come from the graft donor. DNA for the CDR3: TGCAGTGCTAGCCCCGAGTTGCTAGCGGGAGGGTACAATGAGCAGTTCTTC. Protein product: CSASPELLAGGYNEQFF.